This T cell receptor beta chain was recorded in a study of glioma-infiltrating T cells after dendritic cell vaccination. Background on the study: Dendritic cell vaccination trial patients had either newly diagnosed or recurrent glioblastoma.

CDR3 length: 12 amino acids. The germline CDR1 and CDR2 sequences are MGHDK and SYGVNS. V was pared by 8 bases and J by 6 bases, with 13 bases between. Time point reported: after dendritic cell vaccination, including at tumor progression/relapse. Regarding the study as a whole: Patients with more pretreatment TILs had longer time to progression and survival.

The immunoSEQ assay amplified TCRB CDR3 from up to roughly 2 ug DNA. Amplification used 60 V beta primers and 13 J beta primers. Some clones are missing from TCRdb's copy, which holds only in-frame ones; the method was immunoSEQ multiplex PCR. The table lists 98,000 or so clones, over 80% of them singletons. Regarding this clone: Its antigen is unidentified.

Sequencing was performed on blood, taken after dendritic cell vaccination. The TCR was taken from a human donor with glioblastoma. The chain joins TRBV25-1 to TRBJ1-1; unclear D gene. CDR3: CASGRAGAEAFF. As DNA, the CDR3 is TGTGCCAGCGGGAGGGCTGGGGCTGAAGCTTTCTTT.